The clone carrying this T cell receptor (beta chain) showed up just a few times. The data belong to a study of sequential checkpoint blockade in melanoma. Background on the study: Arm A got nivolumab then ipilimumab; arm B the reverse, 1:1. Each arm's sequence ended with maintenance nivolumab.

Described treatment: randomized to nivolumab then ipilimumab (arm A) or the reverse (arm B). Patients had received no earlier DNA-damaging chemotherapy. PBMC sorting kept live CD3+CD8+ cells without CD19 or CD56. Assay used: immunoSEQ multiplex PCR; TCRdb lists only in-frame clones, some missing. The sample yields 9,000 to 10,000 clones, less than 75% seen once. The germline V gene encodes CDR1 GTSNPN and CDR2 SVGIG (reference sequence). This CDR3 spans 18 amino acids. V shed 0 bases and J 0 bases; nucleotides not matched to a gene: 12. The source material was CD8+ T cells sorted from blood (inferred from file names), sampled from a patient given nivolumab and ipilimumab in sequence. The clonotype was recovered from a human donor with melanoma. V gene TRBV30 combines with J gene TRBJ2-7, with 9 bases matching TRBD2. The CDR3 loop is CAWSVLAGGPYSSYEQYF. DNA for the CDR3: TGTGCCTGGAGTGTACTGGCGGGAGGGCCTTATAGCTCCTACGAGCAGTACTTC.